The next 25 T cell receptor beta chains were all read from a single sample in a study of T cells in Graves' hyperthyroidism and ophthalmopathy. Amplified regions were TCR beta CDR3 sequences from RNA transcripts. Carried out on the TCR CDR3, a first-round RT-PCR used the HTBI primer set. TCRdb processed the multiplex PCR reads anew with MiXCR; each CDR3 protein has one entry. The sample lists about 200,000 distinct CDR3 sequences, about 15% occurring once. Sequencing was carried out using blood. These receptors were taken from a man aged 45-65 years with Graves' hyperthyroidism.

J is TRBJ2-7 and V is TRBV4-2; 15 bases map to TRBD2. This CDR3 region has 16 residues. Trimming cost V 0 bases and J 4 bases; bases outside gene matches: 1. Germline V lookup: CDR1 LGHNA, CDR2 YNFKEQ. For the CDR3, the DNA is TGTGCCAGCAGCCAAGATGGACTAGCGGGAGGGTACGAGCAGTACTTC. Translation: CASSQDGLAGGYEQYF.

The table lists this clonotype with a few counts. The CDR3, as DNA: TGTGCCAGTAGTCCCAGGAGGGCTAATGAAAAACTGTTTTTT. Translation: CASSPRRANEKLFF. The V and J genes are TRBV19 and TRBJ1-4; no firm D call. From germline, CDR1 is LNHDA and CDR2 SQIVND (reference sequence). CDR3 size: 14 residues. V was clipped by 5 bases and J by 3 bases, with 10 bases between them.

This clonotype was detected many times. The chain combines TRBV6-1 with TRBJ1-1, with D maybe TRBD1 (6 bases). Deletions cut 6 bases from V and 3 bases from J, with 11 bases between. Germline CDR1 reads MNHNS; CDR2 reads SASEGT. CDR3 length equals 13 residues. CDR3 protein: CASSGQFYTEAFF. CDR3 in DNA: TGTGCCAGCAGCGGACAGTTCTACACTGAAGCTTTCTTT.

This clonotype was picked up many times. The rearrangement joins TRBV11-2 to TRBJ2-1; 7 nucleotides line up with TRBD1. The CDR3 length is 15 residues. CDR1 and CDR2 (germline): SGHAT, FQNNGV. J lost 8 bases, V lost 6 bases, and 13 bases had no gene match. For the CDR3, the DNA is TGTGCCAGCAGTTACGACAGGGTTAATCAGGATGAGCAGTTCTTC. Its translation is CASSYDRVNQDEQFF.

This chain joins TRBV9 and TRBJ2-2; TRBD1 might be the D (5 bases). This CDR3 has 14 amino acids. Germline CDR1 SGDLS, CDR2 YYNGEE. The germline V and J ends were trimmed by 4 bases and 5 bases, with 12 bases remaining between them. CDR3 DNA sequence: TGTGCCAGCAGCCCCTTGACAGCGACCGGGGAGCTGTTTTTT. Amino acid sequence: CASSPLTATGELFF.

This clonotype was seen at least ten times. V usage is TRBV5-5 and J usage is TRBJ1-1; D uncertain. The CDR3 runs to 13 residues. V lost 5 bases and J lost 0, with 8 bases in between. From germline, CDR1 is SGHKS and CDR2 YYEKEE (reference sequence). CDR3 coding DNA: TGTGCCAGCAGTTCTGCCTTGAACACTGAAGCTTTCTTT. It yields the protein CASSSALNTEAFF.

This clonotype has ten or more counts. The chain is built from TRBV28 and TRBJ2-5; D is perhaps TRBD2 (5 bases). The CDR3 extends over 15 amino acids. Trimming removed 5 bases from V and 5 bases from J, with 18 bases in between. Germline V gives CDR1 MDHEN, CDR2 SYDVKM. The chain's CDR3 is CASSHGLGYRETQYF. The CDR3 DNA sequence: TGTGCCAGCAGTCACGGACTGGGGTATCGGGAGACCCAGTACTTC.

This sequence joins TRBV20-1 and TRBJ1-2; D not certain. Trimming stripped 2 bases from V and 0 bases from J, with 10 bases between. This CDR3 is built from 14 residues. Germline CDR1 is DFQATT and CDR2 is SNEGSKA (reference sequence). CDR3 amino acids: CSARSRVANYGYTF. The CDR3 region has the DNA TGCAGTGCTAGAAGTAGGGTAGCTAACTATGGCTACACCTTC.

This clonotype has only a few counts. The CDR3 here is CASSIRAAGEEETQYF. CDR3 in DNA: TGTGCCAGTAGTATACGAGCTGCGGGAGAAGAAGAGACCCAGTACTTC. The J gene is TRBJ2-5, the V gene TRBV19; 7 bases are shared with TRBD2. Germline lookup yields CDR1 LNHDA and CDR2 SQIVND (reference sequence). This CDR3 spans 16 amino acids. V was clipped by 2 bases and J by 3 bases; unmatched bases: 9.

The chain combines TRBV27 with TRBJ2-1, with 7 bases aligning to TRBD2. V lost 3 bases to trimming and J lost 0 bases; unmatched junction nucleotides: 11. CDR1 and CDR2 (germline): MNHEY, SMNVEV (reference sequence). The length of the CDR3 is 18 residues. CDR3 sequence reads: CASSFRGRAGRSYNEQFF. CDR3 in DNA: TGTGCCAGCAGTTTTCGGGGGAGAGCGGGGCGCTCCTACAATGAGCAGTTCTTC.

This clonotype was seen only a few times. The chain is built from TRBV19 and TRBJ2-1; 10 bases agree with TRBD2. Germline loops: CDR1 LNHDA, CDR2 SQIVND (reference sequence). The CDR3 loop spans 14 amino acids. The ends lost 4 bases at V and 8 bases at J; junction bases unmatched: 5. CDR3 sequence reads: CASSNPSGSDEQFF. CDR3 nucleotides: TGTGCCAGTAGTAATCCTAGCGGGAGTGATGAGCAGTTCTTC.

The rearrangement links TRBV6-1 to TRBJ1-5, with D unclear. The V gene lost 5 bases and the J gene lost 0 bases, with 8 bases spanning the gap. The CDR3 has 14 amino acids. Per the germline V gene, CDR1 is MNHNS and CDR2 is SASEGT. The CDR3 sequence: CASSLTYSNQPQHF. CDR3 sequence (DNA): TGTGCCAGCAGTCTTACATATAGCAATCAGCCCCAGCATTTT.

This rearrangement joins TRBV4-1 to TRBJ2-3; D may match TRBD1 or TRBD2 (5 bases each). With 5 bases removed from V and 2 bases from J, the gap between germline ends came to 17 bases. This CDR3 region has 16 residues. Germline-derived CDR1 and CDR2 are MGHRA and YSYEKL. DNA for the CDR3: TGCGCCAGCAGCATAGAAGGGTTTGGGACCACAGATACGCAGTATTTT. As protein: CASSIEGFGTTDTQYF.

This clonotype was picked up many times. The V gene is TRBV20-1, the J gene TRBJ1-5; weak D call: TRBD1 (5 bases). The germline V gene has CDR1 DFQATT and CDR2 SNEGSKA (reference sequence). With 0 bases removed from V and 1 base from J, the gap between germline ends came to 7 bases. The CDR3 loop spans 14 amino acids. The CDR3, as DNA: TGCAGTGCTAGAGATTCAGGGAGCAATCAGCCCCAGCATTTT. Protein product: CSARDSGSNQPQHF.

This clonotype was seen ten or more times. The rearrangement joins TRBV2 to TRBJ2-1; 10 bases match TRBD1. V dropped 4 bases and J dropped 1; count of bases not matched to a gene: 1. The CDR3 consists of 15 residues. Germline lookup yields CDR1 SNHLY and CDR2 FYNNEI. CDR3 protein: CASSADRGSYNEQFF. As DNA, the CDR3 is TGTGCCAGCAGTGCGGACAGGGGGTCCTACAATGAGCAGTTCTTC.

This rearrangement joins TRBV7-9 to TRBJ1-1; no definite D call. CDR3 length: 15 residues. V lost 3 bases and J lost 4, with 15 bases in between. Per germline, CDR1 SEHNR and CDR2 FQNEAQ (reference sequence). The CDR3 reads CASSFSSAGSTEAFF. DNA of the CDR3: TGTGCCAGCAGCTTTTCGTCGGCGGGGAGCACTGAAGCTTTCTTT.

This clonotype showed up many times. This chain joins TRBV18 and TRBJ2-3; D may be TRBD2 (6 bases). V lost 6 bases and J 0 bases, leaving 16 bases between the germline ends. Germline V CDR1 and CDR2: KGHSH, LQKENI. CDR3 size: 16 residues. CDR3 coding DNA: TGTGCCAGCTCCCCCTTGTGGGGGGTCAGCACAGATACGCAGTATTTT. Its protein is CASSPLWGVSTDTQYF.

V usage is TRBV7-9 and J usage is TRBJ2-7; D tentatively reads TRBD1 or TRBD2 (5 bases each). Trimming removed 3 bases from V and 2 bases from J, with 14 bases in between. Germline CDR1 SEHNR, CDR2 FQNEAQ (reference sequence). The CDR3 extends over 15 amino acids. The CDR3 reads CASSFSGPRPYEQYF. The CDR3 nucleotides read TGTGCCAGCAGCTTTTCGGGACCCCGTCCCTACGAGCAGTACTTC. The full variable domain, its missing parts supplied by reference TRBV7-9 and TRBJ2-7, is DTGVSQNPRHKITKRGQNVTFRCDPISEHNRLYWYRQTLGQGPEFLTYFQNEAQLEKSRLLSDRFSAERPKGSFSTLEIQRTEQGDSAMYLCASSFSGPRPYEQYFGPGTRLTVT.

The chain couples TRBV18 to TRBJ1-5, with 7 bases lining up with TRBD1. Germline V lookup: CDR1 KGHSH, CDR2 LQKENI. This CDR3 contains 15 residues. Unmatched junction bases numbered 3, after V lost 0 bases and J lost 4 bases. This CDR3 is CASSPPAGGNQPQHF. CDR3 DNA: TGTGCCAGCTCACCACCGGCAGGGGGGAATCAGCCCCAGCATTTT.

This clonotype was seen repeatedly, ten times or more. The rearrangement links TRBV30 to TRBJ1-1; the D gene is possibly TRBD1 (6 bases). Germline V lookup: CDR1 GTSNPN, CDR2 SVGIG (reference sequence). CDR3 length: 14 residues. The V end lost 7 bases, the J end lost 1 base, and 16 bases lay between the germline ends. In DNA, the CDR3 is TGTGCCTCCCACCGGGGGCTAGGGAACACTGAAGCTTTCTTT. Amino acid sequence: CASHRGLGNTEAFF. The full variable domain, completed using reference TRBV30 and TRBJ1-1, is SQTIHQWPATLVQPVGSPLSLECTVEGTSNPNLYWYRQAAGRGLQLLFYSVGIGQISSEVPQNLSASRPQDRQFILSSKKLLLSDSGFYLCASHRGLGNTEAFFGQGTRLTVV.

This clonotype has only a few counts. The chain employs TRBV7-8 and TRBJ2-7, with D perhaps matching TRBD1 (6 bases). V lost 2 bases to trimming and J lost 6 bases, with 17 bases between them. Germline V gives CDR1 SGHVS, CDR2 FQNEAQ. CDR3 length: 15 amino acids. The CDR3 sequence: CASSLSLQGNFEQYF. CDR3 sequence (DNA): TGTGCCAGCAGCTTAAGTTTACAGGGTAATTTCGAGCAGTACTTC.

The chain recombines TRBV24-1 with TRBJ2-2; 7 nucleotides align to TRBD1. With 9 bases clipped from V and 4 bases from J, the junction kept 4 bases outside the gene matches. This CDR3 is 13 amino acids long. Germline V lookup: CDR1 KGHDR, CDR2 SFDVKD. This chain's CDR3 is CATGTEATGELFF. The CDR3 nucleotides are TGTGCCACCGGGACAGAAGCCACCGGGGAGCTGTTTTTT.

V and J are TRBV7-9 and TRBJ1-4; D gene ambiguous. CDR1 is SEHNR, CDR2 FQNEAQ, per germline (reference sequence). The CDR3 spans 15 residues. V was pared by 7 bases and J by 5 bases, with 17 bases between. DNA of the CDR3: TGTGCCAGCACCCCTGGACGGCTTAAGAATGAAAAACTGTTTTTT. Amino acids: CASTPGRLKNEKLFF.

The chain has TRBV5-1 and TRBJ1-1; D may be TRBD1 (5 bases). V dropped 0 bases and J dropped 1 base, with 10 bases sitting between them. Germline values: CDR1 SGHRS, CDR2 YFSETQ. There are 15 residues in the CDR3. The DNA for the CDR3 is TGCGCCAGCAGCTTGGGCGGCAGGGCGAACACTGAAGCTTTCTTT. This codes for CASSLGGRANTEAFF.

The V gene is TRBV29-1, the J gene TRBJ2-1; TRBD1 matches 7 bases. J gave up 5 bases and V 0 bases, and 7 bases lay outside the gene matches. The CDR3 consists of 15 residues. Germline V gene sequence: CDR1 SQVTM, CDR2 ANQGSEA. In DNA form, the CDR3 reads TGCAGCGTTGAAGATACCGGGACAGAGGACAATGAGCAGTTCTTC. Its translation is CSVEDTGTEDNEQFF.